Each of the 9 T cell receptor beta chains below was sequenced from the same sample in a study of regulatory T cells in long-lasting Graves disease. Regarding time point: newly diagnosed GD, antithyroid drugs for less than 3 months. PBMC-extracted RNA yielded the TCR library. iRepertoire HTBI primers and Arm-PCR of CDR3 regions built TCR beta libraries. TCRdb fed the multiplex PCR reads into MiXCR, producing one record per CDR3 protein. The data contain 600,000 to 650,000 distinct CDR3 sequences, 15% to 20% of them seen just once; the ten biggest clones take up about 20%. The sample also formed part of further work on T cells in Graves' hyperthyroidism and ophthalmopathy.

The sample in question was peripheral blood mononuclear cells (PBMCs), obtained at new diagnosis, from a patient treated with antithyroid drugs. These receptors all come from a woman aged 25 to 39 with Graves disease.

This clonotype was counted many times. This chain links TRBV24-1 with TRBJ1-1; D might be TRBD1 (6 bases). V shed 7 bases and J shed 0 bases, with 8 bases lying between them. CDR1 KGHDR and CDR2 SFDVKD come from the germline V gene. This CDR3 has 13 residues. The CDR3 sequence is CATRGQLNTEAFF. The CDR3 DNA follows: TGTGCCACCAGAGGACAGCTGAACACTGAAGCTTTCTTT.

There are many counts of this clonotype. V gene TRBV20-1 combines with J gene TRBJ2-1; D is unresolved. Trimming removed 0 bases from V and 4 bases from J, with 13 bases in between. The germline CDR1 and CDR2 sequences are DFQATT and SNEGSKA (reference sequence). This CDR3 is built from 15 residues. The DNA for the CDR3 is TGCAGTGCTAGAGATCGGGCAGTCCGTTACAATGAGCAGTTCTTC. This sequence encodes CSARDRAVRYNEQFF.

This clonotype was seen a few times. V is TRBV6-5 and J is TRBJ1-1; D gene uncertain. The CDR3 consists of 15 residues. The germline V gene encodes CDR1 MNHEY and CDR2 SVGAGI. V was trimmed by 0 bases and J by 3 bases, leaving 11 bases between them. The CDR3 DNA reads TGTGCCAGCAGTTACTCTGGCAGGACCTACACTGAAGCTTTCTTT. Its protein product is CASSYSGRTYTEAFF.

This rearrangement joins TRBV3-1 to TRBJ2-3; 9 nucleotides match TRBD2. The CDR3 has 18 residues. Germline loops: CDR1 LGHDT, CDR2 YNNKEL (reference sequence). With 0 bases clipped from V and 0 bases from J, the junction kept 7 bases outside the gene matches. The CDR3 DNA reads as TGTGCCAGCAGCCAAGATAAACTAGCGGGCTATAGCACAGATACGCAGTATTTT. This encodes CASSQDKLAGYSTDTQYF.

This clonotype was picked up a small number of times. This rearrangement joins TRBV4-1 to TRBJ2-5, with D perhaps TRBD1 (6 bases). Germline CDR1 MGHRA, CDR2 YSYEKL. Trimming left V 1 base short and J 4 bases short, with 19 bases between. This CDR3 has 17 residues. CDR3 sequence: CASSQGTRAGAGETQYF. CDR3 DNA: TGCGCCAGCAGCCAAGGTACCCGGGCAGGGGCCGGAGAGACCCAGTACTTC.

V and J are TRBV20-1 and TRBJ2-5, with 8 nucleotides matching TRBD2. The last part of the DNA fits TRBJ2-1 better; the J call may be wrong. This CDR3 spans 15 amino acids. Germline V lookup: CDR1 DFQATT, CDR2 SNEGSKA (reference sequence). CDR3 protein: CSAYPGTRGNNEQFF. The CDR3 nucleotides read TGCAGTGCCTATCCCGGGACTAGAGGAAACAATGAGCAGTTCTTC.

This clonotype was detected ten times or more. The rearrangement uses TRBV15 and TRBJ2-4; 8 bases map to TRBD2. The CDR3 has 15 amino acids. V lost 5 bases, J lost 6 bases, and 9 bases stayed unmatched. CDR1 is LNHNV, CDR2 YYDKDF, per germline (reference sequence). CDR3 sequence: CATSSYERERNIQYF. CDR3 DNA: TGTGCCACCAGCTCCTATGAGCGGGAGAGAAACATTCAGTACTTC.

This clonotype was detected many times. The CDR3 here is CASSPTKLLGEQFF. The CDR3 coding sequence is TGTGCCAGCAGTCCCACCAAACTCCTGGGTGAGCAGTTCTTC. The V gene is TRBV27, the J gene TRBJ2-1; D unclear. The V end was cut by 5 bases, the J end by 9 bases, with 17 bases between. This CDR3 spans 14 amino acids. Germline V gene lookup returns CDR1 MNHEY and CDR2 SMNVEV (reference sequence).

This clonotype was counted between two and nine times. The gene calls are TRBV20-1 and TRBJ2-7; 10 bases map to TRBD2. Trimming cost V 5 bases and J 2 bases; bases outside gene matches: 6. In germline, CDR1 is DFQATT, CDR2 SNEGSKA (reference sequence). There are 14 residues in the CDR3. The CDR3 bases are TGCAGTGCTGCTAGCGGGAGCAGCACCTACGAGCAGTACTTC. As protein: CSAASGSSTYEQYF.